Listed below are T cell receptor beta chains from one sample, sequenced in a study of T-cell memory formation after mild COVID-19. A single record per CDR3 protein comes from TCRdb applying MiXCR to the 5' RACE reads. The sample shows hundreds of thousands of distinct CDR3 sequences, 15% to 20% of them seen only once. Source material: PBMCs or a T cell subset sorted from them (not recorded which). The receptors here all came from an adult woman who had mild COVID-19 (a few samples of this study predate the infection). Cell type and time point are not known. The CDR3 runs from the conserved cysteine through the conserved F or W. D genes are given only for firm matches. Clone size is not always given. Where it is, it says once, few, many or a class for expanded clones.

d_call	clone_size	v_call	j_call	cdr3_aa	cdr3_nt
.	few	TRBV7-3	TRBJ2-7	CASSLTVDYEQYF	TGTGCCAGCAGCTTAACGGTAGACTACGAGCAGTACTTC
TRBD1	.	TRBV6-2/TRBV6-3	TRBJ1-5	CASSSIQTGGPNQPQHF	TGTGCCAGCAGTTCAATACAGACAGGGGGCCCCAATCAGCCCCAGCATTTT
TRBD1	few	TRBV6-6	TRBJ2-3	CASSQGQGKDTQYF	TGTGCCAGCAGTCAGGGACAGGGTAAAGATACGCAGTATTTT
.	few	TRBV28	TRBJ1-4	CASSSILLTNEKLFF	TGTGCCAGCAGTTCAATATTATTAACTAATGAAAAACTGTTTTTT
TRBD2	few	TRBV10-3	TRBJ2-7	CATRGSGESYEQYF	TGTGCCACCCGAGGGAGCGGGGAGTCCTACGAGCAGTACTTC
.	many	TRBV5-1	TRBJ2-3	CASSLATGEGDTQYF	TGCGCCAGCAGCTTGGCCACGGGGGAAGGAGATACGCAGTATTTT
TRBD2	few	TRBV4-3	TRBJ2-1	CASSQDWGGSLNEQFF	TGCGCCAGCAGCCAAGATTGGGGAGGGTCCCTCAATGAGCAGTTCTTC
.	many	TRBV2	TRBJ2-3	CASTEGYGSGEPDTQYF	TGTGCCAGCACCGAAGGGTATGGCTCGGGGGAGCCAGATACGCAGTATTTT
.	.	TRBV3-1	TRBJ2-1	CASSLEGTFYNEQFF	TGTGCCAGCAGCCTAGAAGGGACTTTCTACAATGAGCAGTTCTTC
.	.	TRBV3-1	TRBJ1-2	CASSQGSIPSYGYTF	TGTGCCAGCAGCCAAGGTTCCATCCCGAGCTATGGCTACACCTTC
.	.	TRBV14	TRBJ2-7	CASSQGGLARTGEQYF	TGTGCCAGCAGCCAAGGAGGGCTAGCCCGAACGGGGGAGCAGTACTTC
.	few	TRBV5-1	TRBJ1-2	CASSFDGNYGYTF	TGCGCCAGCAGCTTTGACGGAAACTATGGCTACACCTTC
TRBD2	few	TRBV5-1	TRBJ2-2	CASSLGSGGLNTGELFF	TGCGCCAGCAGCTTGGGTAGCGGGGGCTTAAACACCGGGGAGCTGTTTTTT
TRBD2	.	TRBV9	TRBJ2-7	CASSGRWVGEQYF	TGTGCCAGTAGCGGGAGATGGGTAGGCGAGCAGTACTTC
TRBD1	.	TRBV5-1	TRBJ2-1	CASSSGTAFYNEQFF	TGCGCCAGCAGCTCCGGGACAGCTTTCTACAATGAGCAGTTCTTC
.	many	TRBV5-1	TRBJ2-7	CASRAGMRNEQYF	TGCGCCAGCAGGGCGGGAATGCGGAACGAGCAGTACTTC
.	few	TRBV11-2	TRBJ2-1	CASSLLSSNEQFF	TGTGCCAGCAGCTTACTTTCTAGCAATGAGCAGTTCTTC
.	.	TRBV3-1	TRBJ1-2	CASSQGDTGRGYTF	TGTGCCAGCAGCCAAGGGGACACAGGGCGCGGCTACACCTTC
TRBD1	few	TRBV4-2	TRBJ2-7	CASSPRTGNEQYF	TGTGCCAGCAGCCCTAGGACAGGTAACGAGCAGTACTTC
.	.	TRBV7-2	TRBJ2-2	CAIGRPNTGELFF	TGTGCCATAGGACGTCCTAACACCGGGGAGCTGTTTTTT
.	many	TRBV6-2/TRBV6-3	TRBJ2-1	CAMGRINEQFF	TGTGCCATGGGCCGAATCAATGAGCAGTTCTTC
.	.	TRBV6-4	TRBJ2-3	CASSVRATSTDTQYF	TGTGCCAGCAGTGTCAGGGCGACTAGCACAGATACGCAGTATTTT
TRBD1	.	TRBV24-1	TRBJ2-3	CATSHDRGPTDTQYF	TGTGCCACCAGCCACGACAGGGGGCCTACAGATACGCAGTATTTT
.	.	TRBV12-3/TRBV12-4	TRBJ2-5	CASSLQHASQETQYF	TGTGCCAGCAGCCTTCAACATGCTTCCCAAGAGACCCAGTACTTC
TRBD1	.	TRBV9	TRBJ2-1	CASSVWGQGMNEQFF	TGTGCCAGCAGCGTTTGGGGACAGGGGATGAATGAGCAGTTCTTC
.	.	TRBV2	TRBJ2-2	CASSESAGSLGELFF	TGTGCCAGCAGTGAATCGGCAGGGTCGTTAGGGGAGCTGTTTTTT
.	.	TRBV5-5	TRBJ1-3	CASSLPIGPSGNTIYF	TGTGCCAGCAGCTTACCCATCGGTCCCTCTGGAAACACCATATATTTT
.	.	TRBV27	TRBJ1-5	CASSLSGGLSNQPQHF	TGTGCCAGCAGTTTATCAGGGGGGTTGAGCAATCAGCCCCAGCATTTT
.	few	TRBV25-1	TRBJ2-7	CASSETGVNSYEQYF	TGTGCCAGCAGTGAGACGGGGGTTAACTCCTACGAGCAGTACTTC
.	few	TRBV7-6	TRBJ2-3	CASSFPTGLSTDTQYF	TGTGCCAGCAGCTTTCCAACAGGGCTCTCCACAGATACGCAGTATTTT
.	few	TRBV9	TRBJ1-3	CASSVDPAGDSGNTIYF	TGTGCCAGCAGCGTAGATCCCGCAGGGGACTCTGGAAACACCATATATTTT
TRBD1	few	TRBV5-1	TRBJ2-1	CASSLETGYSYNEQFF	TGCGCCAGCAGCTTGGAGACAGGGTACTCCTACAATGAGCAGTTCTTC
.	.	TRBV15	TRBJ1-1	CATSRERNTEAFF	TGTGCCACCAGCAGAGAGAGGAACACTGAAGCTTTCTTT
.	once	TRBV2	TRBJ1-5	CASSEVPRRLNQPQHF	TGTGCCAGCAGTGAAGTCCCAAGGCGGCTCAATCAGCCCCAGCATTTT
TRBD2	few	TRBV24-1	TRBJ2-1	CATSDLAGEDEQFF	TGTGCCACCAGTGATTTAGCGGGAGAAGATGAGCAGTTCTTC
.	.	TRBV5-1	TRBJ2-7	CASSLLPGVRYEQYF	TGCGCCAGCAGCTTGCTACCAGGGGTCAGGTACGAGCAGTACTTC
.	.	TRBV5-6	TRBJ1-5	CASRRGTNQPQHF	TGTGCCAGCAGAAGGGGGACCAATCAGCCCCAGCATTTT
.	many	TRBV5-6	TRBJ2-1	CASSLPPQPNYQHYYNEQFF	TGTGCCAGCAGCTTGCCCCCCCAACCTAACTACCAGCACTATTACAATGAGCAGTTCTTC
.	.	TRBV12-3/TRBV12-4	TRBJ1-1	CASRPGTLNTEAFF	TGTGCCAGCAGACCCGGGACACTGAACACTGAAGCTTTCTTT
.	.	TRBV12-3/TRBV12-4	TRBJ1-1	CASSFAGNAEAFF	TGTGCCAGCAGTTTTGCGGGTAACGCTGAAGCTTTCTTT
TRBD1	many	TRBV7-6	TRBJ2-5	CASSLYPQGAETQYF	TGTGCCAGCAGCTTGTACCCCCAGGGGGCAGAGACCCAGTACTTC
.	.	TRBV9	TRBJ1-2	CASSNTPSGETGYGYTF	TGTGCCAGCAGCAATACTCCGTCAGGGGAAACTGGCTATGGCTACACCTTC
.	few	TRBV5-1	TRBJ2-1	CASSLAVVGDEQFF	TGCGCCAGCAGCTTGGCGGTCGTCGGGGATGAGCAGTTCTTC
.	many	TRBV7-9	TRBJ2-3	CASSLRDLAMDTQYF	TGTGCCAGCAGCTTGCGGGATTTAGCGATGGATACGCAGTATTTT
.	.	TRBV21-1	TRBJ1-1	CASSASGTRPPMNTEAFF	TGTGCCAGCAGCGCTTCCGGGACACGTCCTCCCATGAACACTGAAGCTTTCTTT
TRBD1	few	TRBV7-9	TRBJ2-7	CASSLRTGKYEQYF	TGTGCCAGCAGCCTTCGGACAGGGAAGTACGAGCAGTACTTC
TRBD1	few	TRBV5-1	TRBJ2-1	CASSIGTGSNEQFF	TGCGCCAGCAGCATCGGGACAGGCAGCAATGAGCAGTTCTTC
.	many	TRBV5-1	TRBJ1-4	CASSSGTGNEKLFF	TGTGCCAGCAGCTCTGGGACGGGTAATGAAAAACTGTTTTTT
.	.	TRBV5-4	TRBJ2-3	CASTRGERDTQYF	TGTGCCAGCACCAGGGGGGAGAGAGATACGCAGTATTTT
TRBD2	.	TRBV5-1	TRBJ2-2	CASSLAGMHTGELFF	TGCGCCAGCAGCTTAGCGGGAATGCACACCGGGGAGCTGTTTTTT
TRBD2	few	TRBV15	TRBJ2-5	CATSRDPSGRETQYF	TGTGCCACCAGCAGAGACCCTAGCGGGAGAGAGACCCAGTACTTC
TRBD2	.	TRBV7-4	TRBJ2-1	CASSGTSGMNEQFF	TGTGCCAGCAGCGGGACTAGCGGCATGAATGAGCAGTTCTTC
TRBD1	.	TRBV5-1	TRBJ1-4	CASSFSTGGDEKLFF	TGCGCCAGCAGCTTCTCGACAGGGGGGGATGAAAAACTGTTTTTT
TRBD1	few	TRBV5-1	TRBJ1-1	CASSLDSADRAHTEAFF	TGCGCCAGCAGCTTGGATTCAGCGGACAGGGCCCACACTGAAGCTTTCTTT